One sample yielded the 21 T cell receptor beta chains listed below, sequenced in a study of T cell repertoires in cytomegalovirus infection. Each CDR3 protein is one row after TCRdb ran MiXCR on the reads. The sample carries a few hundred thousand distinct CDR3 sequences, roughly 13% recorded once. The sample was PBMCs. Receptors originate from a human donor in good health (CMV status not recorded). Some clones in this sample may be carry-over from other donors' samples.

This clonotype was observed a handful of times. This may be a read error: a much more frequent sequence differs by one nucleotide. This chain links TRBV7-3 with TRBJ1-5, with 7 bases identical to TRBD1. Trimming took 2 bases from V and 5 from J; bases not matched to a gene: 0. Germline V gives CDR1 SGHTA, CDR2 FQGTGA. CDR3 length: 13 amino acids. The CDR3 loop reads CASSLGQDQPQHF. In DNA, the CDR3 is TGTGCCAGCAGCTTAGGACAGGATCAGCCCCAGCATTTT.

This clonotype was counted at least ten times. The rearrangement links TRBV7-2 to TRBJ1-2, with D uncertain. The CDR3 spans 13 residues. CDR1 is SGHTA and CDR2 is FQGNSA in the germline V gene. V lost 3 bases and J lost 1, with 6 bases in between. The CDR3 here is CASSFDGNYGYTF. The CDR3 DNA reads as TGTGCCAGCAGCTTCGACGGTAACTATGGCTACACCTTC.

This clonotype was detected many times. The chain employs TRBV12-3 or TRBV12-4 and TRBJ2-1; 7 bases fit TRBD2. CDR3 length: 16 amino acids. The V segment lost 2 bases and the J segment 5 bases; nucleotides outside the gene matches: 9. This chain's CDR3 is CASSLRASGLHNEQFF. In DNA, the CDR3 is TGTGCCAGCAGTTTAAGGGCTAGCGGTCTCCACAATGAGCAGTTCTTC.

This clonotype turned up a few times. The chain uses TRBV20-1 and TRBJ2-2, with a tentative D call TRBD2 (5 bases). V lost 4 bases to trimming and J lost 0 bases, with 12 bases between them. Germline CDR1 and CDR2: DFQATT and SNEGSKA (reference sequence). The CDR3 consists of 15 residues. The CDR3 DNA is TGCAGTGCTAAGAGGGCTGCGGCGAACACCGGGGAGCTGTTTTTT. As protein: CSAKRAAANTGELFF.

The rearrangement uses TRBV19 and TRBJ1-2; D might be TRBD1 (6 bases). Germline values: CDR1 LNHDA, CDR2 SQIVND (reference sequence). This CDR3 has 16 residues. V was cut by 1 base and J by 5 bases, with 17 bases left in between. The CDR3 DNA reads TGTGCCAGTAGTATAGCGACAGGACGGGGGATGTATGGCTACACCTTC. It translates to CASSIATGRGMYGYTF.

At least ten counts were recorded for this clonotype. The CDR3 DNA reads TGTGCCAGCAGCCCCCCTAGGAGTTTAGCGGGGGTCACAGATACGCAGTATTTT. Amino acids: CASSPPRSLAGVTDTQYF. V is TRBV7-2 and J is TRBJ2-3; TRBD2 matches 9 bases. Germline V gene sequence: CDR1 SGHTA, CDR2 FQGNSA. V was pared by 5 bases and J by 2 bases, with 14 bases of the junction left unmatched. This CDR3 spans 18 amino acids. The full variable domain, its missing parts supplied by reference TRBV7-2 and TRBJ2-3, is GAGVSQSPSNKVTEKGKDVELRCDPISGHTALYWYRQSLGQGLEFLIYFQGNSAPDKSGLPSDRFSAERTGGSVSTLTIQRTQQEDSAVYLCASSPPRSLAGVTDTQYFGPGTRLTVL.

Regarding this clonotype: A read error may explain this, as a much larger clone is one base away. The chain uses TRBV7-8 and TRBJ2-1; D assignment may be TRBD1 or TRBD2 (5 bases each). The germline V and J ends were trimmed by 8 bases and 10 bases, with 18 bases remaining between them. The CDR3 is 13 amino acids. Germline loops: CDR1 SGHVS, CDR2 FQNEAQ. CDR3 in amino acids: CASLGAVDWEQFF. The DNA of the CDR3 is TGTGCCAGCCTCGGGGCGGTCGACTGGGAGCAGTTCTTC. Filled out from reference TRBV7-8 and TRBJ2-1, the complete variable domain reads GAGVSQSPRYKVAKRGQDVALRCDPISGHVSLFWYQQALGQGPEFLTYFQNEAQLDKSGLPSDRFFAERPEGSVSTLKIQRTQQEDSAVYLCASLGAVDWEQFFGPGTRLTVL.

This clonotype was picked up many times. The rearrangement uses TRBV10-3 and TRBJ2-1, with D perhaps being TRBD1 or TRBD2 (6 bases each). V was trimmed by 8 bases and J by 6 bases, leaving 14 bases between them. The CDR3 is 13 amino acids. Per germline, CDR1 ENHRY and CDR2 SYGVKD. CDR3 in amino acids: CAIGKPGANEQFF. The CDR3 bases are TGTGCCATCGGGAAACCGGGGGCCAATGAGCAGTTCTTC.

The chain employs TRBV7-2 and TRBJ2-1, with D possibly being TRBD1 (8 bases). Germline V gene data show CDR1 as SGHTA and CDR2 as FQGNSA. The CDR3 covers 16 residues. Trimming took 1 base from V and 3 from J, leaving 13 bases between them. Here the CDR3 reads CASSLGAGQVYNEQFF. CDR3 in DNA: TGTGCCAGCAGCTTAGGAGCGGGACAGGTCTACAATGAGCAGTTCTTC.

On this clonotype itself: A much bigger clone sits one base away, suggesting this may be a read error. The genes are TRBV7-3 and TRBJ2-3; D tentatively fits TRBD1 or TRBD2 (6 bases each). Germline V lookup: CDR1 SGHTA, CDR2 FQGTGA. The CDR3 has 13 residues. The CDR3 loop is CASTAGGTVTQYF. In DNA form, the CDR3 reads TGTGCCAGCACCGCCGGGGGCACAGTTACGCAGTATTTT.

V is TRBV10-3 and J is TRBJ2-5; 7 bases agree with TRBD2. The germline gives CDR1 ENHRY, CDR2 SYGVKD. V gave up 10 bases and J gave up 5 bases; unmatched junction bases: 10. This CDR3 spans 13 amino acids. This CDR3 reads CATRGGVGETQYF. CDR3 nucleotide sequence: TGTGCCACCCGTGGGGGGGTCGGTGAGACCCAGTACTTC.

This clonotype was counted between two and nine times. This chain links TRBV5-1 with TRBJ2-2, with 10 bases identical to TRBD2. Germline V gene data show CDR1 as SGHRS and CDR2 as YFSETQ. CDR3 length: 16 amino acids. After removal of 4 bases from V and 0 bases from J, the junction contained 3 bases not matched to a gene. CDR3 coding DNA: TGCGCCAGCAGCGGACTAGCGGCCGCGAACACCGGGGAGCTGTTTTTT. The encoded protein is CASSGLAAANTGELFF.

Ten or more counts support this clonotype. The V gene is TRBV7-9, the J gene TRBJ2-7; TRBD1 matches 9 bases. V lost 6 bases and J lost 3; bases outside the gene matches: 6. Germline CDR1 and CDR2: SEHNR and FQNEAQ (reference sequence). The CDR3 contains 14 residues. The CDR3 here is CASSLPGQGYEQYF. CDR3 DNA sequence: TGTGCCAGCAGTCTCCCGGGACAGGGCTACGAGCAGTACTTC. Combining the CDR3 with reference TRBV7-9 and TRBJ2-7 gives the whole variable domain DTGVSQNPRHKITKRGQNVTFRCDPISEHNRLYWYRQTLGQGPEFLTYFQNEAQLEKSRLLSDRFSAERPKGSFSTLEIQRTEQGDSAMYLCASSLPGQGYEQYFGPGTRLTVT.

This chain joins TRBV14 and TRBJ2-1; 11 positions agree with TRBD2. Germline CDR1 is SGHDN and CDR2 is FVKESK. The CDR3 covers 16 residues. The junction had 9 bases not matched to a gene; V was cut back by 3 bases and J by 8 bases. The CDR3 spells CASSHLAGGPQYEQFF. The CDR3 nucleotides are TGTGCCAGCAGCCATTTAGCGGGAGGGCCTCAATATGAGCAGTTCTTC.

This clonotype turned up a few times. The V call is TRBV7-3, the J call TRBJ1-3, with D perhaps TRBD1 (5 bases). V was trimmed by 6 bases and J by 0 bases, leaving 15 bases between them. Germline lookup yields CDR1 SGHTA and CDR2 FQGTGA. The CDR3 length is 16 residues. Here the CDR3 reads CASSPGTDSSGNTIYF. The CDR3 coding sequence is TGTGCCAGCAGTCCAGGGACGGATTCCTCTGGAAACACCATATATTTT.

This clonotype has only a few counts. V gene TRBV11-2 combines with J gene TRBJ1-3; unclear D gene. The V gene's germline CDR1 is SGHAT and CDR2 FQNNGV. Trimming took off 10 bases at V and 6 bases at J, with 7 bases between the two ends. This CDR3 comprises 10 residues. CDR3 DNA sequence: TGTGCCACCGGAGAAAACACCATATATTTT. Translation: CATGENTIYF.

This clonotype was recorded at least ten times. The rearrangement joins TRBV6-1 to TRBJ2-6; D is tentatively TRBD1 or TRBD2 (5 bases each). V lost 1 base, J lost 3 bases, and 13 bases lay in between. The CDR3 extends over 17 amino acids. Germline V gives CDR1 MNHNS, CDR2 SASEGT. The CDR3 coding sequence is TGTGCCAGCAGTGAAGAGGGGACCCTCGGTGGGGCCAACGTCCTGACTTTC. It translates to CASSEEGTLGGANVLTF.

This clonotype came up many times. The rearrangement uses TRBV5-1 and TRBJ2-3; D possibly matches TRBD1 or TRBD2 (5 bases each). Germline V gene lookup returns CDR1 SGHRS and CDR2 YFSETQ. Trimming removed 4 bases at V and 5 bases at J, with 17 bases between. The CDR3 consists of 15 residues. CDR3 in DNA: TGCGCCAGCAGCCGCCGGGACCCCCGGAGAGATACGCAGTATTTT. It translates to CASSRRDPRRDTQYF.

Only a few counts were recorded for this clonotype. The CDR3 DNA is TGTGCCAGCAGTGACGGGATGAACTACGAGCAGTACTTC. Amino acids: CASSDGMNYEQYF. This chain uses TRBV6-1 with TRBJ2-7; D possibly corresponds to TRBD2 (5 bases). The CDR3 is 13 residues long. Trimming left V 3 bases short and J 3 bases short, with 9 bases between. Germline CDR1 MNHNS, CDR2 SASEGT.

CDR3 in amino acids: CAGGEGDTEAFF. DNA of the CDR3: TGTGCCGGAGGAGAGGGTGACACTGAAGCTTTCTTT. V usage is TRBV7-9 and J usage is TRBJ1-1; D gene ambiguous. CDR3 length: 12 amino acids. CDR1 is SEHNR, CDR2 FQNEAQ, per germline (reference sequence). Trimming pared 11 bases from V and 3 bases from J, leaving 13 bases between.

This clonotype was observed a few times. This chain joins TRBV29-1 and TRBJ1-2; D gene ambiguous. CDR3 length: 12 amino acids. Germline assignment: CDR1 SQVTM and CDR2 ANQGSEA. Trimming stripped 4 bases from V and 0 bases from J, with 6 bases between. Here the CDR3 reads CSVVRANYGYTF. The CDR3 bases are TGCAGCGTTGTCAGAGCTAACTATGGCTACACCTTC. Full variable domain (outside the CDR3, taken from reference TRBV29-1 and TRBJ1-2): SAVISQKPSRDICQRGTSLTIQCQVDSQVTMMFWYRQQPGQSLTLIATANQGSEATYESGFVIDKFPISRPNLTFSTLTVSNMSPEDSSIYLCSVVRANYGYTFGSGTRLTVV.